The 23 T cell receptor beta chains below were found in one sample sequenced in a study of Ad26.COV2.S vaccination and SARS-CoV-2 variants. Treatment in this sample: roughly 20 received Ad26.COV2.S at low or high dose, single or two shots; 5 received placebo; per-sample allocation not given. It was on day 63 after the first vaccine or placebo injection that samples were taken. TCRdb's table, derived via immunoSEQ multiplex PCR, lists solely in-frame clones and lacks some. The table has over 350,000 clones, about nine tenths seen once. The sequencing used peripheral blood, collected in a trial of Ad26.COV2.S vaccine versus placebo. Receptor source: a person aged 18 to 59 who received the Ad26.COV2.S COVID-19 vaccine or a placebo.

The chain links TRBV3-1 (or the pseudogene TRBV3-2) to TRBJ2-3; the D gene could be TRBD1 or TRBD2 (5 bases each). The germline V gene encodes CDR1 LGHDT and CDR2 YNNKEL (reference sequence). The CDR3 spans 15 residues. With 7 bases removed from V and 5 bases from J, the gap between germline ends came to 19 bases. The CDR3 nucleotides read TGTGCCAGCAACGAGAGGGGCCAGGGCGTAGATACGCAGTATTTT. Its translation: CASNERGQGVDTQYF.

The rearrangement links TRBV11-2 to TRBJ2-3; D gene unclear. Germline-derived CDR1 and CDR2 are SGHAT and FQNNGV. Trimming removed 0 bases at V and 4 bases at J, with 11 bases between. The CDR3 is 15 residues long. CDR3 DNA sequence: TGTGCCAGCAGCTTAGATGGCCCTAACTCAGATACGCAGTATTTT. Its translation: CASSLDGPNSDTQYF.

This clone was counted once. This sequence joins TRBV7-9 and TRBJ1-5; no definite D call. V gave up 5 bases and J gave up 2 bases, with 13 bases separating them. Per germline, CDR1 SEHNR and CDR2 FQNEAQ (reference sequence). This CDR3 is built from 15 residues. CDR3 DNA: TGTGCCAGCAGCCCGGGTCCTCTGGGCAATCAGCCCCAGCATTTT. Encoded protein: CASSPGPLGNQPQHF.

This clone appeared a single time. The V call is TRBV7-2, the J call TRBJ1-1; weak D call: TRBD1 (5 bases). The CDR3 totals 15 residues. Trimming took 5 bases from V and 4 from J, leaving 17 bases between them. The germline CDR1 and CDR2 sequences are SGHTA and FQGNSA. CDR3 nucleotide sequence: TGTGCCAGCAGCCACCCCAGGGTATCGTCCACTGAAGCTTTCTTT. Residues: CASSHPRVSSTEAFF.

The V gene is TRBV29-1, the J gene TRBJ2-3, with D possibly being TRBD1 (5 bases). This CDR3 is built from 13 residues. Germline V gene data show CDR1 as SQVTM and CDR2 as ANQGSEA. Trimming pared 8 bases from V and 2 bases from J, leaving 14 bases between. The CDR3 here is CSTETASTDTQYF. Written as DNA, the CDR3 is TGCAGCACGGAGACAGCCTCCACAGATACGCAGTATTTT.

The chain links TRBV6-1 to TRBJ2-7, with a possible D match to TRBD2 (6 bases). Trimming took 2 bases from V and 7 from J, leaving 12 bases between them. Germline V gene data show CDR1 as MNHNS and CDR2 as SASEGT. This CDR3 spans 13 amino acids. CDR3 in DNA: TGTGCCAGCAGTGAATGGGGGGAGCGTGAGCAGTACTTC. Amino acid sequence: CASSEWGEREQYF.

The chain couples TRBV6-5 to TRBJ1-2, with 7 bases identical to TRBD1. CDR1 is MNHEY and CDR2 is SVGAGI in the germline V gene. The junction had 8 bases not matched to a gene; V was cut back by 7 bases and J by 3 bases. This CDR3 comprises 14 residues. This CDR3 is CASNQIGQDYGYTF. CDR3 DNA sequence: TGTGCCAGCAACCAAATCGGACAGGACTATGGCTACACCTTC.

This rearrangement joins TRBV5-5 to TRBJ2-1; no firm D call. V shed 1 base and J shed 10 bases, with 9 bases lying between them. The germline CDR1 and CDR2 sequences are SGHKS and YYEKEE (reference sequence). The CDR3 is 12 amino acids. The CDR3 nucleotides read TGTGCCAGCAGCTTGACAACTGGGGAGCAGTTCTTC. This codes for CASSLTTGEQFF.

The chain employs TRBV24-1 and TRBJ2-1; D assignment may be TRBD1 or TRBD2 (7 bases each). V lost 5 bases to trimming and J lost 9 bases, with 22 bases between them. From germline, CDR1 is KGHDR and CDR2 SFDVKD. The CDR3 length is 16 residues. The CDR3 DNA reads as TGTGCCACCAGTGGCCCAGGGAGGGGGCAGGGGAGTGAGCAGTTCTTC. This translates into CATSGPGRGQGSEQFF.

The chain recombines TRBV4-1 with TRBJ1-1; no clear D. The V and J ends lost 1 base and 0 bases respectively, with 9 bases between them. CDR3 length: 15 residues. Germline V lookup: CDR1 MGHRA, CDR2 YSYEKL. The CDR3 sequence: CASSQGSALNTEAFF. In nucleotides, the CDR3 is TGCGCCAGCAGCCAAGGCAGCGCTTTGAACACTGAAGCTTTCTTT.

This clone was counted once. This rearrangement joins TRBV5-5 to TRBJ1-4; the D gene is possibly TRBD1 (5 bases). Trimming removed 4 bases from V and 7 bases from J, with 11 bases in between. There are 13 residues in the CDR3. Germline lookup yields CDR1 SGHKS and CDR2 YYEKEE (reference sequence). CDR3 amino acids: CASSLGAAEKLFF. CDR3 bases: TGTGCCAGCAGCCTCGGGGCAGCTGAAAAACTGTTTTTT.

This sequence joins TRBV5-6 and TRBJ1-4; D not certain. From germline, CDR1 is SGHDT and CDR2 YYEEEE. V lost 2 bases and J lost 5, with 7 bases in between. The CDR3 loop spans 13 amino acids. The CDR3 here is CASSFAANEKLFF. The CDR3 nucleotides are TGTGCCAGCAGCTTCGCCGCAAATGAAAAACTGTTTTTT. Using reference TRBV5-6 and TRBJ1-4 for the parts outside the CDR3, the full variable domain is DAGVTQSPTHLIKTRGQQVTLRCSPKSGHDTVSWYQQALGQGPQFIFQYYEEEERQRGNFPDRFSGHQFPNYSSELNVNALLLGDSALYLCASSFAANEKLFFGSGTQLSVL.

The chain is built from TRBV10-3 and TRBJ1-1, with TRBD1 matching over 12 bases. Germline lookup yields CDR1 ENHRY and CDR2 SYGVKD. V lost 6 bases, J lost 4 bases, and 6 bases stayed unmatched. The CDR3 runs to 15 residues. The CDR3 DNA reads TGTGCCATCAGCCCGGGACAGGGGGCCCCCACTGAAGCTTTCTTT. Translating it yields CAISPGQGAPTEAFF.

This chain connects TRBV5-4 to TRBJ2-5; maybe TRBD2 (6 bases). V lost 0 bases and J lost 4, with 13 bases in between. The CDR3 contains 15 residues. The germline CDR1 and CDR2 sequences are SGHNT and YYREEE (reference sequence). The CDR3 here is CASSLEALATETQYF. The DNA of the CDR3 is TGTGCCAGCAGCTTGGAGGCACTAGCAACAGAGACCCAGTACTTC. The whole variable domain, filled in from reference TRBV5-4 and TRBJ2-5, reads ETGVTQSPTHLIKTRGQQVTLRCSSQSGHNTVSWYQQALGQGPQFIFQYYREEENGRGNFPPRFSGLQFPNYSSELNVNALELDDSALYLCASSLEALATETQYFGPGTRLLVL.

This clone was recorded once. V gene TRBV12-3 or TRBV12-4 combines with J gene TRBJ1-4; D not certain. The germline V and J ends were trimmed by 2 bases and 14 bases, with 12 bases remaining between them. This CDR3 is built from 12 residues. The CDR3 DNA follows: TGTGCCAGCAGTTTAACGGCTGAGGGCCTGTTTTTT. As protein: CASSLTAEGLFF.

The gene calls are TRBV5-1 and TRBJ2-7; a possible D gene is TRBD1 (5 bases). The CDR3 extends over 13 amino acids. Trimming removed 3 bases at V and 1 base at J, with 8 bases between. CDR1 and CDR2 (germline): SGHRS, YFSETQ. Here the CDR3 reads CASSYSGSYEQYF. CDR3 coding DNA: TGCGCCAGCAGCTATTCAGGGTCCTACGAGCAGTACTTC.

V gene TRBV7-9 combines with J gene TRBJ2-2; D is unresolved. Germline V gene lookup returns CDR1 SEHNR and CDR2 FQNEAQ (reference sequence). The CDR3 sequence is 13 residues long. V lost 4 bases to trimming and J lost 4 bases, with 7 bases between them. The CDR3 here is CASSSGPTGELFF. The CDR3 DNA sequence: TGTGCCAGCAGCTCCGGACCCACCGGGGAGCTGTTTTTT.

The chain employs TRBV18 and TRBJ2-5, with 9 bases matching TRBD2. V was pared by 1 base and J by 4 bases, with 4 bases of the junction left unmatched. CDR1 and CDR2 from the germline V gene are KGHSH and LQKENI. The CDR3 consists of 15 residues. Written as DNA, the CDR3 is TGTGCCAGCTCACCACTAGCGGGGGTAGGAGAGACCCAGTACTTC. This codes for CASSPLAGVGETQYF. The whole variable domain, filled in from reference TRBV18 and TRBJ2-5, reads NAGVMQNPRHLVRRRGQEARLRCSPMKGHSHVYWYRQLPEEGLKFMVYLQKENIIDESGMPKERFSAEFPKEGPSILRIQQVVRGDSAAYFCASSPLAGVGETQYFGPGTRLLVL.

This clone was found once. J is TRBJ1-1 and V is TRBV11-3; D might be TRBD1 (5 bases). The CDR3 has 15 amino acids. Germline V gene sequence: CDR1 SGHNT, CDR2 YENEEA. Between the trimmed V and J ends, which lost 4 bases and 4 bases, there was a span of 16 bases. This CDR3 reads CASSSGTSGATEAFF. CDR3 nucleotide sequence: TGTGCCAGCAGCTCCGGGACCAGTGGGGCCACTGAAGCTTTCTTT. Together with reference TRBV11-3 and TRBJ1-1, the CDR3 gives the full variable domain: EAGVVQSPRYKIIEKKQPVAFWCNPISGHNTLYWYLQNLGQGPELLIRYENEEAVDDSQLPKDRFSAERLKGVDSTLKIQPAELGDSAVYLCASSSGTSGATEAFFGQGTRLTVV.

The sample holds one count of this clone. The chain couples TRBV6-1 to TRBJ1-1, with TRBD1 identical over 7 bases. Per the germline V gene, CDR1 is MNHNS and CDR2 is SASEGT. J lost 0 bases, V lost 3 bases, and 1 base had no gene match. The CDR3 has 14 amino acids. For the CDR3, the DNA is TGTGCCAGCAGTGACAGGGGGTTGAACACTGAAGCTTTCTTT. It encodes CASSDRGLNTEAFF.

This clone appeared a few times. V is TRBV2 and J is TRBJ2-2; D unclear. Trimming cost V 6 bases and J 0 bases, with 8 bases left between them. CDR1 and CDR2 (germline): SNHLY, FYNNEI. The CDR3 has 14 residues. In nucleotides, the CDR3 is TGTGCCAGCAGGAGGTTCCCGAACACCGGGGAGCTGTTTTTT. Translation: CASRRFPNTGELFF. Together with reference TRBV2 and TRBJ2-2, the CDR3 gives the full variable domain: EPEVTQTPSHQVTQMGQEVILRCVPISNHLYFYWYRQILGQKVEFLVSFYNNEISEKSEIFDDQFSVERPDGSNFTLKIRSTKLEDSAMYFCASRRFPNTGELFFGEGSRLTVL.

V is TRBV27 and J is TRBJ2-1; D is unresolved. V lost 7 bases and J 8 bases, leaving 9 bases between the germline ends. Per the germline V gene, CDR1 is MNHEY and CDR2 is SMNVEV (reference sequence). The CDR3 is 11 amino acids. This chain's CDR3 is CASIGGHEQFF. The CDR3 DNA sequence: TGTGCCAGCATAGGTGGGCATGAGCAGTTCTTC.

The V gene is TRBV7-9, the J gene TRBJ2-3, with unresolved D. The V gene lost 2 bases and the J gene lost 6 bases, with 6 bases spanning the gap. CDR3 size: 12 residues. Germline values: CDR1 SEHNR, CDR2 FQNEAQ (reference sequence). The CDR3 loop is CASSLYEDTQYF. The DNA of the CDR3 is TGTGCCAGCAGCTTATATGAGGATACGCAGTATTTT.